Shown below are 24 T cell receptor beta chains from a single sample sequenced in a study of blood T cells in healthy people across ages (dated by TCRdb to between 2014 and 2016). The library came from 5' RACE. Instrument on record: Illumina HiSeq 2500. A second 7 to 11 cycle PCR used a sample-barcoded 5' primer and a J-beta primer mix. TCRdb trimmed the raw reads at Q25, called clones with MiXCR and kept productive beta chains. Under each unique CDR3 protein, matching rows form one entry showing the most common genes and DNA. The sample table holds hundreds of thousands of distinct CDR3 sequences, of which around 50% were seen once. Clones ranked in the top ten supply approximately 12% of the sample. Sequencing was done on a sample of blood. The receptors were gathered from a woman aged 80 or older in good health.

About this clonotype: A much larger clone is a single base away; this may be a read error. J is TRBJ2-1 and V is TRBV12-3 or TRBV12-4, with 10 bases that match TRBD1. V lost 6 bases, J lost 15 bases, and 8 bases stayed unmatched. This CDR3 is 12 amino acids long. The CDR3: CASRLSGTGVFF. CDR3 DNA sequence: TGTGCCAGCAGGTTATCCGGGACAGGGGTGTTCTTC.

This clonotype came up a few times. The chain combines TRBV6-1 with TRBJ2-5; D remains ambiguous. The last part of the DNA fits TRBJ2-7 better; the J call may be wrong. Looked up from germline, CDR1 is MNHNS and CDR2 is SASEGT. This CDR3 has 13 residues. In nucleotides, the CDR3 is TGTGCCAGCAGTGAAACTTCTACCTACGAGCAGTACTTC. Its protein product is CASSETSTYEQYF.

The chain links TRBV29-1 to TRBJ1-1; maybe TRBD1 (6 bases). Germline V lookup: CDR1 SQVTM, CDR2 ANQGSEA. Trimming left V 6 bases short and J 5 bases short, with 13 bases between. This CDR3 spans 12 amino acids. DNA of the CDR3: TGCAGCGTGCACGGGGGGCGTACTGAAGCTTTCTTT. Translating gives CSVHGGRTEAFF.

V usage is TRBV10-3 and J usage is TRBJ2-3; D might be TRBD1 or TRBD2, each matching 5 bases. The CDR3 loop spans 12 amino acids. V gave up 4 bases and J gave up 6 bases, with 8 bases separating them. Germline V gives CDR1 ENHRY, CDR2 SYGVKD. The CDR3 DNA reads as TGTGCCATCAGTGCCGGGGACGATACGCAGTATTTT. This encodes CAISAGDDTQYF.

The chain combines TRBV29-1 with TRBJ2-7; 8 positions match TRBD1. This CDR3 is built from 12 residues. Trimming removed 3 bases from V and 5 bases from J; junction bases left unmatched: 3. CDR1 SQVTM and CDR2 ANQGSEA come from the germline V gene. In DNA, the CDR3 is TGCAGCGTTGAGGCAGGGGGCCACGAGCAGTACTTC. Its protein is CSVEAGGHEQYF.

V is TRBV6-1 and J is TRBJ1-2; tentatively, D is TRBD1 (6 bases). Deletions cut 4 bases from V and 0 bases from J, with 12 bases between. Germline V gene data show CDR1 as MNHNS and CDR2 as SASEGT. CDR3 size: 15 residues. For the CDR3, the DNA is TGTGCCAGCAGTGTAGCGGGACATTCTAACTATGGCTACACCTTC. Translation: CASSVAGHSNYGYTF.

The chain links TRBV27 to TRBJ1-3; maybe TRBD1 (6 bases). V was pared by 4 bases and J by 2 bases, with 9 bases between. Looked up from germline, CDR1 is MNHEY and CDR2 is SMNVEV (reference sequence). The CDR3 covers 14 residues. CDR3 amino acids: CASSSWTAGNTIYF. The CDR3, as DNA: TGTGCCAGCAGTTCCTGGACAGCTGGAAACACCATATATTTT.

This clonotype was observed many times. J is TRBJ1-6 and V is TRBV12-3 or TRBV12-4; D is uncertain. Trimming removed 5 bases at V and 10 bases at J, with 12 bases between. The CDR3 extends over 13 amino acids. CDR3 region: CASSPSGVSPLHF. CDR3 nucleotides: TGTGCCAGCAGTCCCAGTGGGGTCTCACCCCTCCACTTT.

This clonotype was seen once. The chain employs TRBV4-1 and TRBJ1-4, with D possibly TRBD1 on 6 matching bases. The CDR3 has 15 amino acids. Trimming shortened V by 1 base and J by 8 bases, and 14 bases separated the two germline ends. CDR1 is MGHRA and CDR2 is YSYEKL in the germline V gene. CDR3 in amino acids: CASSQVVAGTEKLFF. CDR3 bases: TGCGCCAGCAGCCAAGTCGTCGCCGGGACAGAAAAACTGTTTTTT.

The V gene is TRBV20-1, the J gene TRBJ2-5; 12 nucleotides align to TRBD2. Trimming at V came to 0 bases and at J to 5 bases, leaving 7 bases not matched to a gene. CDR1 DFQATT and CDR2 SNEGSKA come from the germline V gene (reference sequence). This CDR3 has 16 amino acids. DNA of the CDR3: TGCAGTGCTAGAGATCTAGCGGGGGGGCAGTTGGAGACCCAGTACTTC. This translates into CSARDLAGGQLETQYF.

To note about this clonotype: This sequence may be a read error, since a much larger clone differs from it by one base. V gene TRBV5-5 combines with J gene TRBJ2-5; D not resolved. Matching the DNA end better, TRBJ2-1 makes the J call doubtful. The CDR3 totals 15 residues. Germline loops: CDR1 SGHKS, CDR2 YYEKEE (reference sequence). The CDR3 bases are TGTGCCAGCAGCTCCGACGGCCACTTCCAAGAGACCCAGTTCTTC. This gives the protein CASSSDGHFQETQFF.

The count of this clonotype is one. This clone may be a read error of a much larger clone one base away. The CDR3 sequence: CASSPTGQGNSPLHF. In DNA, the CDR3 is TGCGCCAGCAGCCCGACCGGACAGGGGAATTCACCCCTCCACTTT. The chain employs TRBV5-1 and TRBJ1-6; 9 nucleotides align to TRBD1. J gave up 7 bases and V 4 bases, and 6 bases lay outside the gene matches. This CDR3 has 15 residues. Germline assignment: CDR1 SGHRS and CDR2 YFSETQ.

This clonotype appeared many times. The chain has TRBV5-1 and TRBJ1-5, with 7 bases aligning to TRBD1. Germline V gives CDR1 SGHRS, CDR2 YFSETQ. V shed 2 bases and J 5 bases; nucleotides not matched to a gene: 1. The CDR3 has 13 residues. CDR3 in amino acids: CASSFTGDQPQHF. For the CDR3, the DNA is TGCGCCAGCAGCTTTACAGGGGATCAGCCCCAGCATTTT.

The V call is TRBV4-3, the J call TRBJ2-3, with D unclear. The ends were cut back, 4 bases at V and 7 bases at J, with 18 bases in the middle. The germline gives CDR1 LGHNA, CDR2 YSLEER. CDR3 size: 15 residues. The CDR3 nucleotides are TGCGCCAGCAGCCGGGCTGGAACTAACGATCATACGCAGTATTTT. It yields the protein CASSRAGTNDHTQYF.

This clonotype was seen ten or more times. The J gene is TRBJ2-7, the V gene TRBV5-1; D is ambiguous. Deletions cut 0 bases from V and 7 bases from J, with 17 bases between. CDR3 length: 15 residues. Germline-derived CDR1 and CDR2 are SGHRS and YFSETQ. Written as DNA, the CDR3 is TGCGCCAGCAGCTTGGCATACAGCCTAGTCCGGGAGCAGTACTTC. It is translated as CASSLAYSLVREQYF. The variable domain in full, completed from reference TRBV5-1 and TRBJ2-7, reads KAGVTQTPRYLIKTRGQQVTLSCSPISGHRSVSWYQQTPGQGLQFLFEYFSETQRNKGNFPGRFSGRQFSNSRSEMNVSTLELGDSALYLCASSLAYSLVREQYFGPGTRLTVT.

This rearrangement joins TRBV4-1 to TRBJ2-1, with a tentative D call TRBD2 (6 bases). Per germline, CDR1 MGHRA and CDR2 YSYEKL. The germline V and J ends were trimmed by 0 bases and 9 bases, with 15 bases remaining between them. CDR3 length equals 15 residues. The CDR3 sequence is CASSQEAGPAGEQFF. The CDR3 DNA sequence: TGCGCCAGCAGCCAAGAGGCGGGACCGGCGGGTGAGCAGTTCTTC.

This chain links TRBV9 with TRBJ1-4; D is ambiguous. The CDR3 is made up of 14 amino acids. V lost 4 bases and J lost 5, with 12 bases in between. The V gene's germline CDR1 is SGDLS and CDR2 YYNGEE. CDR3 sequence reads: CASSRALGNEKLFF. As DNA, the CDR3 is TGTGCCAGCAGCCGGGCCCTTGGGAATGAAAAACTGTTTTTT.

The sample holds one count of this clonotype. This may arise from a read error, as a much more abundant clone is one base away. The rearrangement uses TRBV9 and TRBJ2-7, with D tentatively TRBD1 (6 bases). Germline V gene sequence: CDR1 SGDLS, CDR2 YYNGEE. The CDR3 is made up of 17 amino acids. V lost 3 bases and J 7 bases, leaving 26 bases between the germline ends. The CDR3 is CASSDTGTKSSYNEQYF. CDR3 sequence (DNA): TGTGCCAGCAGCGACACCGGGACAAAGAGCTCCTACAATGAGCAGTACTTC.

This clonotype was seen at least ten times. The genes are TRBV7-8 and TRBJ2-1; 9 bases are a match to TRBD2. V trimming: 2 bases; J trimming: 7 bases; junction bases outside the gene matches: 12. The CDR3 sequence is 17 residues long. Germline V gene data show CDR1 as SGHVS and CDR2 as FQNEAQ. CDR3 amino acids: CASSLRGIAGVSNEQFF. As DNA, the CDR3 is TGTGCCAGCAGCTTAAGGGGGATAGCGGGAGTTTCGAATGAGCAGTTCTTC.

The sample holds a few counts of this clonotype. This sequence joins TRBV12-3 or TRBV12-4 and TRBJ1-1; maybe TRBD1 (5 bases). With 6 bases removed from V and 4 bases from J, the gap between germline ends came to 15 bases. The CDR3 covers 14 residues. The CDR3, as DNA: TGTGCCAGCAGGCAGCCTGCGGGGGGCACTGAAGCTTTCTTT. Its protein is CASRQPAGGTEAFF.

A note on this clonotype: Just one base apart from a much larger clone, this may be a read error. The chain carries TRBV5-1 and TRBJ2-5; D gene ambiguous. The germline V gene has CDR1 SGHRS and CDR2 YFSETQ. The ends were cut back, 0 bases at V and 11 bases at J, with 17 bases in the middle. The CDR3 is 14 amino acids. CDR3 sequence reads: CASSLDAEYNEQYF. In nucleotides, the CDR3 is TGCGCCAGCAGCTTGGATGCCGAATACAATGAGCAGTACTTC.

The chain has TRBV3-1 and TRBJ2-7; tentatively, D is TRBD1 or TRBD2 (6 bases each). Germline V gene data show CDR1 as LGHDT and CDR2 as YNNKEL (reference sequence). CDR3 length: 15 residues. Deletions cut 2 bases from V and 0 bases from J, with 11 bases between. The CDR3 DNA reads as TGTGCCAGCAGCCAAAAGGGGGGCAACTCCTACGAGCAGTACTTC. This codes for CASSQKGGNSYEQYF.

The gene calls are TRBV29-1 and TRBJ2-1; D is possibly TRBD2 (6 bases). The CDR3 has 17 amino acids. Germline CDR1 reads SQVTM; CDR2 reads ANQGSEA. Trimming took off 1 base at V and 0 bases at J, with 16 bases between the two ends. The CDR3 sequence is CSVEAALRGTSYNEQFF. For the CDR3, the DNA is TGCAGCGTTGAAGCGGCTCTCCGGGGGACCTCCTACAATGAGCAGTTCTTC.

The chain carries TRBV5-1 and TRBJ2-4; D may be TRBD2 (6 bases). The end of the DNA fits TRBJ2-7 better, so the J call may be wrong. The CDR3 is 14 amino acids. Germline loops: CDR1 SGHRS, CDR2 YFSETQ. CDR3 residues: CASSVEGRIYEQYF. The CDR3 DNA sequence: TGCGCCAGCAGCGTGGAGGGACGGATCTACGAGCAGTACTTC.